The 5 T cell receptor beta chains listed next were all sequenced from one sample in a study of OX40 agonist ivuxolimab in advanced cancers. Assay: immunoSEQ multiplex PCR; the TCRdb copy retains only in-frame clones and omits some. The table has 65,000 to 70,000 clones, 82% seen once; the top ten hold 0.4% to 0.5%. The input for sequencing was CD4+ or CD8+ T cells sorted from blood, taken in a trial of the OX40 agonist ivuxolimab. The receptor set was obtained from an adult with an advanced solid tumor such as melanoma, head and neck, liver or kidney cancer.

V usage is TRBV7-2 and J usage is TRBJ2-5; 13 nucleotides align to TRBD2. CDR3 length equals 17 residues. CDR1 and CDR2 (germline): SGHTA, FQGNSA. Losses at the gene ends were 5 bases for V and 5 bases for J; bases not matched to a gene: 11. The CDR3 DNA reads TGTGCCAGCAGCCGTTTTCCGGGACTAGCGGGATGGGAGACCCAGTACTTC. This codes for CASSRFPGLAGWETQYF.

In DNA form, the CDR3 reads TGTGCCAGCAGCCGACAGGGCGCTGGAAACACCATATATTTT. It specifies CASSRQGAGNTIYF. The chain recombines TRBV11-2 with TRBJ1-3, with TRBD1 matching 7 bases. With V trimmed by 5 bases and J by 2 bases, 3 bases remained unmatched. Germline V lookup: CDR1 SGHAT, CDR2 FQNNGV. The CDR3 runs 14 residues.

The J gene is TRBJ1-4, the V gene TRBV28; 12 bases line up with TRBD1. After removal of 3 bases from V and 5 bases from J, the junction contained 10 bases not matched to a gene. CDR1 MDHEN and CDR2 SYDVKM come from the germline V gene. This CDR3 region has 18 residues. The CDR3 DNA reads as TGTGCCAGCAGTTTCTCGTCCCGGGACAGGGGGCGGAATGAAAAACTGTTTTTT. Translation gives CASSFSSRDRGRNEKLFF.

This clone was counted a single time. The chain has TRBV5-4 and TRBJ1-2; a possible D gene is TRBD1 (6 bases). Germline V CDR1 and CDR2: SGHNT, YYREEE (reference sequence). V lost 2 bases to trimming and J lost 8 bases, with 13 bases between them. CDR3 length: 13 residues. CDR3 sequence reads: CASSFNREEGYTF. Here the CDR3 DNA reads TGTGCCAGCAGCTTTAACAGGGAAGAAGGCTACACCTTC.

This clone has more than one count but fewer than ten. The chain links TRBV19 to TRBJ2-5, with D uncertain. V was shortened by 3 bases and J by 9 bases, with 14 bases between the two germline ends. The CDR3 is 13 amino acids. Per the germline V gene, CDR1 is LNHDA and CDR2 is SQIVND (reference sequence). The CDR3 protein is CASSIRAQRAQYF. CDR3 nucleotide sequence: TGTGCCAGTAGTATTCGGGCCCAGCGAGCCCAGTACTTC.